What follows are 6 T cell receptor beta chains derived from one specimen sequenced in a study of cytomegalovirus exposure and HLA in healthy donors. The PCR had 60 Vbeta and 13 Jbeta primers. Clones were read by immunoSEQ multiplex PCR, and TCRdb kept only the in-frame ones, dropping some. The sample lists approximately 190,000 clones; 81% were seen once. The sequenced sample consisted of PBMCs. The receptors shown here come from a man over 45 in good health and CMV-seronegative.

V and J are TRBV7-2 and TRBJ2-1; no definite D call. Trimming stripped 4 bases from V and 2 bases from J, with 6 bases between. Germline CDR1 SGHTA, CDR2 FQGNSA. The CDR3 totals 13 residues. The CDR3 DNA reads as TGTGCCAGCAGCTCATCTACCTACAATGAGCAGTTCTTC. Its protein is CASSSSTYNEQFF.

Notes on this clone: One end of the junction is discordant with germline, which a read error may explain. This sample also contains other DNA sequences that code for the same CDR3. The chain joins TRBV6-1 to TRBJ2-2; 9 nucleotides match TRBD1. Germline V lookup: CDR1 MNHNS, CDR2 SASEGT. CDR3 length: 15 residues. Here the CDR3 reads CASRRDRESTGELFF. In DNA form, the CDR3 reads TGTGCTAGCAGACGGGACAGGGAATCAACCGGGGAGCTGTTTTTT.

The CDR3 loop is CASSSGTGMYEQYF. The CDR3 DNA follows: TGTGCCAGCAGCTCCGGGACAGGGATGTACGAGCAGTACTTC. V is TRBV7-9 and J is TRBJ2-7, with 9 bases that match TRBD1. This CDR3 is built from 14 residues. The trim removed 4 bases at V and 4 bases at J, leaving 5 bases unmatched. Germline V lookup: CDR1 SEHNR, CDR2 FQNEAQ (reference sequence).

This clone was recorded a few times. V is TRBV5-5 and J is TRBJ1-1; D gene uncertain. V was pared by 5 bases and J by 4 bases, with 9 bases between. CDR1 SGHKS and CDR2 YYEKEE come from the germline V gene (reference sequence). The CDR3 is 12 amino acids. The CDR3 here is CASSPPGTEAFF. The CDR3 DNA reads as TGTGCCAGCAGTCCCCCGGGCACTGAAGCTTTCTTT.

The chain is built from TRBV10-1 and TRBJ1-4; D is perhaps TRBD1 (6 bases). The ends were cut back, 6 bases at V and 5 bases at J, with 13 bases in the middle. The CDR3 spans 14 residues. CDR1 and CDR2 (germline): WNHNN, SYGVQD (reference sequence). This chain's CDR3 is CASSRGSVNEKLFF. For the CDR3, the DNA is TGCGCCAGCAGCAGGGGATCCGTGAATGAAAAACTGTTTTTT.

This chain uses TRBV7-2 with TRBJ2-3; D not certain. The CDR3 is 13 residues long. V was pared by 1 base and J by 4 bases, with 6 bases between. Germline V gene data show CDR1 as SGHTA and CDR2 as FQGNSA. CDR3 DNA: TGTGCCAGCAGCTTAGTAGTTGCAGATACGCAGTATTTT. Its protein is CASSLVVADTQYF.